Listed here are 7 T cell receptor beta chains from one sample, sequenced in a study of T cell responses to AZD1222 COVID-19 vaccine. The assay was immunoSEQ multiplex PCR, and TCRdb's table has in-frame clones only and misses some. The profile shows tens of thousands of clones, approximately 92% of them singletons. The specimen comprised peripheral blood, sampled on day 0 of AZD1222 vaccination. These receptors were obtained from an adult in good health.

The chain employs TRBV10-2 and TRBJ2-7; 9 bases line up with TRBD1. In germline, CDR1 is WSHSY, CDR2 SAAADI. This CDR3 contains 15 residues. V was clipped by 0 bases and J by 1 base; unmatched bases: 1. The CDR3 spells CASSESDRGSYEQYF. CDR3 sequence (DNA): TGCGCCAGCAGTGAGTCGGACAGGGGTTCCTACGAGCAGTACTTC.

The genes are TRBV7-6 and TRBJ2-1; no definite D call. This CDR3 spans 16 amino acids. The germline gives CDR1 SGHVS, CDR2 FNYEAQ. With 1 base removed from V and 2 bases from J, the gap between germline ends came to 12 bases. CDR3 protein: CASSLGFVGPYNEQFF. DNA of the CDR3: TGTGCCAGCAGCTTAGGGTTCGTCGGGCCCTACAATGAGCAGTTCTTC. The full variable domain, in which reference TRBV7-6 and TRBJ2-1 provide the parts outside the CDR3, is GAGVSQSPRYKVTKRGQDVALRCDPISGHVSLYWYRQALGQGPEFLTYFNYEAQQDKSGLPNDRFSAERPEGSISTLTIQRTEQRDSAMYRCASSLGFVGPYNEQFFGPGTRLTVL.

This chain joins TRBV21-1 and TRBJ1-4. TRBV21-1 is a documented pseudogene. The CDR3 covers 16 residues. The CDR3 DNA reads TGTGCCAGCAGCAAAGCCGCAGGACGGGTTAATGAAAAACTGTTTTTT. Translating it yields CASSKAAGRVNEKLFF.

This clone was detected only a few times. The rearrangement joins TRBV5-1 to TRBJ1-2; a possible D gene is TRBD1 (6 bases). This CDR3 spans 13 amino acids. From germline, CDR1 is SGHRS and CDR2 YFSETQ. Trimming took off 4 bases at V and 4 bases at J, with 11 bases between the two ends. The chain's CDR3 is CASSQQGTYGYTF. The CDR3 DNA is TGCGCCAGCAGCCAACAGGGTACCTATGGCTACACCTTC.

The rearrangement joins TRBV6-5 to TRBJ2-1; D uncertain. Germline V gene data show CDR1 as MNHEY and CDR2 as SVGAGI. The CDR3 is 15 residues long. V was clipped by 0 bases and J by 2 bases, with 8 bases between them. The CDR3: CASSYSGSTYNEQFF. The DNA of the CDR3 is TGTGCCAGCAGTTACTCGGGCAGTACCTACAATGAGCAGTTCTTC.

The rearrangement links TRBV2 to TRBJ1-1, with 8 nucleotides matching TRBD1. V was pared by 6 bases and J by 1 base, with 1 base of the junction left unmatched. Germline-derived CDR1 and CDR2 are SNHLY and FYNNEI. The CDR3 contains 13 residues. CDR3 residues: CASRGTGNTEAFF. The CDR3 bases are TGTGCCAGCAGGGGGACAGGGAACACTGAAGCTTTCTTT.

V gene TRBV10-1 combines with J gene TRBJ2-7; 7 bases are shared with TRBD2. The V segment lost 8 bases and the J segment 1 base; nucleotides outside the gene matches: 5. Germline-derived CDR1 and CDR2 are WNHNN and SYGVQD (reference sequence). The CDR3 spans 13 residues. In DNA, the CDR3 is TGCGCCAGCTCGGCTAGCGGTTCCTACGAGCAGTACTTC. This translates into CASSASGSYEQYF.